This TCR beta chain was captured in a study of T cells after yellow fever vaccination. MiXCR, run by TCRdb on the 5' RACE reads, gives a single entry per CDR3 protein. The repertoire includes more than 300,000 distinct CDR3 sequences, over 8.5% of them detected once, and less than 3.5% sits in the top ten. The CDR3 is 16 residues long. The germline V and J ends were trimmed by 0 bases and 6 bases, with 14 bases remaining between them. Germline-derived CDR1 and CDR2 are LGHNA and YSLEER. The sample consisted of CD4+ T cells sorted from PBMCs, taken 45 days after the yellow fever booster vaccination. J is TRBJ2-2 and V is TRBV4-3; tentatively, D is TRBD2 (5 bases). This clonotype was obtained from a man between 18 and 29 years old who received the YFV17D yellow fever vaccine. CDR3 amino acids: CASSQEQVGVAGELFF. In DNA form, the CDR3 reads TGCGCCAGCAGCCAAGAACAAGTCGGGGTGGCCGGGGAGCTGTTTTTT.